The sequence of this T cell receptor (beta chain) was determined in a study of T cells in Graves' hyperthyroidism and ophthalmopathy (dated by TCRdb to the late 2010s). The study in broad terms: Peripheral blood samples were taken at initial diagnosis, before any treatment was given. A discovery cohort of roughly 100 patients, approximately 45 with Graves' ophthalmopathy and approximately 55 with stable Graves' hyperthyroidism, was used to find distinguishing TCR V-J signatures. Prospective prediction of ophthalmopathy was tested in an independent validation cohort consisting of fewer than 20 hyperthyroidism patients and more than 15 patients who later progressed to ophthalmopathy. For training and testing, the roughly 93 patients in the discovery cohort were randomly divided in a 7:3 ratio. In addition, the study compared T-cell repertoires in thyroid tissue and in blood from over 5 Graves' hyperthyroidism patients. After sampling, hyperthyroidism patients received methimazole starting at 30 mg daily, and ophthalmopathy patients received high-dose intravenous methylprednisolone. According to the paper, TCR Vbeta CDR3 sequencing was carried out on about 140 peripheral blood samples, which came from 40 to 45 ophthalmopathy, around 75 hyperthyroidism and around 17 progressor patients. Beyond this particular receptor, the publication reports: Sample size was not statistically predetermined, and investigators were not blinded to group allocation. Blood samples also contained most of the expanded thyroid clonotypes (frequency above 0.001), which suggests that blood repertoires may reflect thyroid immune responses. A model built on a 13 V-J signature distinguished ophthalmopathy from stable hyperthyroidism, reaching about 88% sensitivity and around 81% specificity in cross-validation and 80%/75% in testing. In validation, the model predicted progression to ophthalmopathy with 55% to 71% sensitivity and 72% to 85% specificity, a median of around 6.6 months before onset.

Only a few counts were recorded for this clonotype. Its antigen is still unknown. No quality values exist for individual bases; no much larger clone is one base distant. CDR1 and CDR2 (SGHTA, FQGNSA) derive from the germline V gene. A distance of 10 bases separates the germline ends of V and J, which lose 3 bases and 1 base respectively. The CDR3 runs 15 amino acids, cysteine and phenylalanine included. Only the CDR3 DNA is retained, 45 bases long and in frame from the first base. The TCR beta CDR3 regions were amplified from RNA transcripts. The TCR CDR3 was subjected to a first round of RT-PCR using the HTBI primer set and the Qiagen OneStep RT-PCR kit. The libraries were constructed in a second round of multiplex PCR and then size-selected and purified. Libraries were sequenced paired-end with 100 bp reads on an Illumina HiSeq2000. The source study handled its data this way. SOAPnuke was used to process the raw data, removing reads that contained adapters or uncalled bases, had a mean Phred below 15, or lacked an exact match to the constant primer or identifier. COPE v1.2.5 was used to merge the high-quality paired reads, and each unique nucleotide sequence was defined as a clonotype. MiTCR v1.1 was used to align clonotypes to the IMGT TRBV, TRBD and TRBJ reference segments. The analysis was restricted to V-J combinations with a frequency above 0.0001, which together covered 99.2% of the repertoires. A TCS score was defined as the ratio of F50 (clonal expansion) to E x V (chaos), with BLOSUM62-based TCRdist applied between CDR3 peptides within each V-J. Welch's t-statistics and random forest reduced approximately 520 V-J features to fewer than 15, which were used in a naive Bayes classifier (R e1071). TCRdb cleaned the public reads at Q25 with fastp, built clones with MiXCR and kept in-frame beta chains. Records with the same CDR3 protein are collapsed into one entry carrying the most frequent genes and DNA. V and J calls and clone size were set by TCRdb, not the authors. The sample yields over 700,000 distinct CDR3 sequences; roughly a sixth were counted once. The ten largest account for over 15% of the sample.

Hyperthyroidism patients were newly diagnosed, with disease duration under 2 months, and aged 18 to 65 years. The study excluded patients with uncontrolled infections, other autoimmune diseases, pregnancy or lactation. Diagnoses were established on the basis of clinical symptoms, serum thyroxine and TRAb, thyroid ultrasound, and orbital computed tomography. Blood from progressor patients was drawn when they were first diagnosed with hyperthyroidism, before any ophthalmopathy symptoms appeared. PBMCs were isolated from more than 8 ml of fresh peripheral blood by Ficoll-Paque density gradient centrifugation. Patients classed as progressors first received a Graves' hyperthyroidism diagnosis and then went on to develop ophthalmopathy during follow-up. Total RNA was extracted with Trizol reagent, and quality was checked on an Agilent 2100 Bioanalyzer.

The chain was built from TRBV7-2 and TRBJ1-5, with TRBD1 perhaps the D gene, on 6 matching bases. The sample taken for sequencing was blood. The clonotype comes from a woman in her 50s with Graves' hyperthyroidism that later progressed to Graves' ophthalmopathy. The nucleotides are TGTGCCAGCAGCTTGGGGGGCTGGAGCAATCAGCCCCAGCATTTT. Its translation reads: CASSLGGWSNQPQHF.